This T cell receptor beta chain was recovered during a study of T cells in Graves' hyperthyroidism and ophthalmopathy. About this clonotype itself: Its antigen is unknown.

Study-wide results and limits: Blood also showed most of the thyroid clonotypes that were expanded above 0.001.

RNA transcripts gave rise to amplified TCR beta CDR3 regions. When the TCR CDR3 underwent first-round RT-PCR, the HTBI primer set was used. A single record per CDR3 protein comes from TCRdb applying MiXCR to the multiplex PCR reads. Of roughly 380,000 distinct CDR3 sequences listed, around 15% were seen once; the top ten hold about 5%. The origin of this receptor is a woman aged 18-29 years with Graves' hyperthyroidism. Material for sequencing was blood.

In nucleotides, the CDR3 is TGTGCCTGGGGTGGGGGGGCGTATGGCTACACCTTC. Encoded protein: CAWGGGAYGYTF. This sequence joins TRBV30 and TRBJ1-2, with D perhaps matching TRBD1 (6 bases). Per the germline V gene, CDR1 is GTSNPN and CDR2 is SVGIG (reference sequence). The V and J ends lost 5 bases and 5 bases respectively, with 12 bases between them. The CDR3 covers 12 residues.